Below, 17 T cell receptor beta chains from the same sample are listed, as sequenced in a study of T cells in localized non-small cell lung cancer. Only in-frame clones appear in the TCRdb table, and some are missing; sequencing was by immunoSEQ multiplex PCR. The sample has under 9,500 clones, around 90% seen once. This specimen was peripheral blood, taken before any cancer treatment. These receptors all stem from a woman aged 35 to 75 with stage I squamous cell lung carcinoma.

The chain links TRBV5-5 to TRBJ2-5; D not certain. This CDR3 comprises 15 residues. V gave up 0 bases and J gave up 4 bases, with 13 bases separating them. Germline CDR1 SGHKS, CDR2 YYEKEE (reference sequence). The CDR3 sequence is CASSLDPAPRETQYF. CDR3 nucleotides: TGTGCCAGCAGCTTGGACCCGGCCCCGAGAGAGACCCAGTACTTC.

V and J are TRBV5-5 and TRBJ2-3; 11 nucleotides line up with TRBD2. The junction had 13 bases not matched to a gene; V was cut back by 4 bases and J by 3 bases. Germline CDR1 reads SGHKS; CDR2 reads YYEKEE (reference sequence). The CDR3 extends over 18 amino acids. The CDR3 DNA is TGTGCCAGCAGCCGTAAGACTAGCGGGGTGGGTTGGACAGATACGCAGTATTTT. The encoded protein is CASSRKTSGVGWTDTQYF.

The chain has TRBV2 and TRBJ1-5; tentatively, D is TRBD1 (6 bases). Germline CDR1 and CDR2: SNHLY and FYNNEI. The CDR3 is made up of 15 amino acids. Trimming removed 6 bases from V and 3 bases from J, with 15 bases in between. The CDR3 DNA sequence: TGTGCCAGCAGGTCTACAGGGACCCACAATCAGCCCCAGCATTTT. Its protein is CASRSTGTHNQPQHF.

In DNA, the CDR3 is TGTGCCAGTAGAGTTCAGGGCGGTTCGGGTGAAAAACTGTTTTTT. This encodes CASRVQGGSGEKLFF. The chain joins TRBV19 to TRBJ1-4, with D tentatively TRBD1 (5 bases). The CDR3 sequence is 15 residues long. V shed 6 bases and J shed 7 bases, with 18 bases lying between them. The germline V gene encodes CDR1 LNHDA and CDR2 SQIVND (reference sequence).

The J gene is TRBJ1-4, the V gene TRBV15; no reliable D call. Germline V gives CDR1 LNHNV, CDR2 YYDKDF (reference sequence). The V end was cut by 5 bases, the J end by 5 bases, with 12 bases between. The CDR3 covers 14 residues. In DNA, the CDR3 is TGTGCCACCAGCCCCCGAGGGCGGAATGAAAAACTGTTTTTT. Its translation is CATSPRGRNEKLFF.

This chain joins TRBV7-9 and TRBJ1-6; D unresolved. V dropped 6 bases and J dropped 9 bases, with 9 bases sitting between them. Germline CDR1 is SEHNR and CDR2 is FQNEAQ (reference sequence). CDR3 length: 12 amino acids. In DNA, the CDR3 is TGTGCCAGCAGTTCCGAGGGTTCACCCCTCCACTTT. Amino acids: CASSSEGSPLHF.

The chain carries TRBV7-8 and TRBJ1-1; D is uncertain. The CDR3 has 15 amino acids. Germline lookup yields CDR1 SGHVS and CDR2 FQNEAQ. The V gene lost 2 bases and the J gene lost 0 bases, with 10 bases spanning the gap. DNA of the CDR3: TGTGCCAGCAGCTTATATGGGTTCATGAACACTGAAGCTTTCTTT. It yields the protein CASSLYGFMNTEAFF.

The chain joins TRBV18 to TRBJ2-7; no clear D gene. CDR3 length: 14 amino acids. The germline gives CDR1 KGHSH, CDR2 LQKENI. V lost 3 bases and J lost 3, with 12 bases in between. CDR3 region: CASSPGVGLYEQYF. The DNA for the CDR3 is TGTGCCAGCTCACCCGGAGTTGGTCTCTACGAGCAGTACTTC.

This chain joins TRBV5-1 and TRBJ2-3; D is tentatively TRBD1 or TRBD2 (6 bases each). CDR3 size: 13 residues. CDR1 SGHRS and CDR2 YFSETQ come from the germline V gene. V was clipped by 3 bases and J by 6 bases, with 11 bases between them. The DNA for the CDR3 is TGCGCCAGCAGCTCGGGGGCCGGGGATACGCAGTATTTT. It yields the protein CASSSGAGDTQYF.

The chain recombines TRBV18 with TRBJ2-1; D is perhaps TRBD1 (5 bases). Germline V gene sequence: CDR1 KGHSH, CDR2 LQKENI. This CDR3 spans 14 amino acids. Trimming removed 3 bases at V and 3 bases at J, with 9 bases between. The chain's CDR3 is CASSPGPYYNEQFF. The CDR3 nucleotides are TGTGCCAGCTCACCGGGGCCCTACTACAATGAGCAGTTCTTC.

CDR3 protein: CASSGDRVGEETQYF. DNA for the CDR3: TGTGCCAGCAGCGGGGACAGGGTCGGAGAAGAGACCCAGTACTTC. V gene TRBV6-1 combines with J gene TRBJ2-5, with 9 bases identical to TRBD1. CDR1 is MNHNS, CDR2 SASEGT, per germline. The trim removed 6 bases at V and 3 bases at J, leaving 8 bases unmatched. CDR3 length: 15 residues.

V and J are TRBV20-1 and TRBJ2-1; D unresolved. The CDR3 contains 11 residues. Looked up from germline, CDR1 is DFQATT and CDR2 is SNEGSKA (reference sequence). V was trimmed by 3 bases and J by 5 bases, leaving 5 bases between them. Written as DNA, the CDR3 is TGCAGTGCTAGTCCGAACAATGAGCAGTTCTTC. Residues: CSASPNNEQFF.

The gene calls are TRBV27 and TRBJ2-1; the D is unclear. CDR3 length: 14 amino acids. Deletions cut 2 bases from V and 2 bases from J, with 7 bases between. Per germline, CDR1 MNHEY and CDR2 SMNVEV (reference sequence). In DNA, the CDR3 is TGTGCCAGCAGTTTAGTGTCTCCCTACAATGAGCAGTTCTTC. It translates to CASSLVSPYNEQFF.

This chain uses TRBV9 with TRBJ1-6; D possibly corresponds to TRBD1 (6 bases). Germline V gene lookup returns CDR1 SGDLS and CDR2 YYNGEE. The CDR3 is 14 residues long. Between the trimmed V and J ends, which lost 2 bases and 7 bases, there was a span of 10 bases. DNA of the CDR3: TGTGCCAGCAGCGTGCGGGACACAAATTCACCCCTCCACTTT. It encodes CASSVRDTNSPLHF.

This clone occurred once. V and J are TRBV2 and TRBJ1-6, with 9 nucleotides matching TRBD1. Germline V gene sequence: CDR1 SNHLY, CDR2 FYNNEI. V lost 5 bases and J lost 10; bases outside the gene matches: 12. The CDR3 spans 16 residues. CDR3 DNA: TGTGCCAGCAGTCGGTCCGGGGACAGGGCAACCTCACCCCTCCACTTT. It is translated as CASSRSGDRATSPLHF.

This clone has only one observation. The chain joins TRBV19 to TRBJ1-2; D uncertain. CDR3 length equals 19 residues. Trimming shortened V by 5 bases and J by 2 bases, and 27 bases separated the two germline ends. Germline V gene data show CDR1 as LNHDA and CDR2 as SQIVND (reference sequence). CDR3 sequence: CASSPSSRLLGPMNYGYTF. CDR3 bases: TGTGCCAGTAGTCCCTCTTCCCGACTACTGGGTCCAATGAACTATGGCTACACCTTC.

This chain connects TRBV30 to TRBJ1-1; D unresolved. CDR3 length: 13 residues. Germline CDR1 reads GTSNPN; CDR2 reads SVGIG (reference sequence). Trimming took 0 bases from V and 1 from J, leaving 6 bases between them. The CDR3 region has the DNA TGTGCCTGGAGTGTCCACCCGAACACTGAAGCTTTCTTT. Amino acid sequence: CAWSVHPNTEAFF.